The 22 T cell receptor beta chains below all came from one sample that was sequenced in a study of blood T cell repertoires in COVID-19. Clones were sequenced by immunoSEQ multiplex PCR, and TCRdb holds only the in-frame ones, with some missing. The sample has 250,000 to 400,000 clones; about 90% are singletons. What was sequenced was peripheral blood. The receptor set was obtained from a woman aged 25 to 39 with COVID-19, enrolled during active disease.

This rearrangement joins TRBV14 to TRBJ1-2; tentatively, D is TRBD1 (5 bases). The CDR3 contains 14 residues. V lost 0 bases and J lost 4, with 9 bases in between. The germline gives CDR1 SGHDN, CDR2 FVKESK. The CDR3 loop reads CASSQEGGIYGYTF. The CDR3 DNA reads as TGTGCCAGCAGCCAAGAGGGGGGGATCTATGGCTACACCTTC.

This clone was counted once. This chain connects TRBV3-1 (or the pseudogene TRBV3-2) to TRBJ1-6; 7 nucleotides line up with TRBD1. CDR3 length equals 13 residues. V shed 2 bases and J 12 bases; nucleotides not matched to a gene: 4. Germline V gives CDR1 LGHDT, CDR2 YNNKEL (reference sequence). CDR3 DNA sequence: TGTGCCAGCAGCCAATATGGGGACAGACCCCTCCACTTT. It is translated as CASSQYGDRPLHF.

The chain is built from TRBV24-1 and TRBJ1-2; 7 bases agree with TRBD1. Trimming took 2 bases from V and 1 from J; bases not matched to a gene: 3. The CDR3 is 15 amino acids. The germline V gene has CDR1 KGHDR and CDR2 SFDVKD. CDR3 loop: CATSDSGGINYGYTF. The CDR3 region has the DNA TGTGCCACCAGTGATTCAGGGGGGATTAACTATGGCTACACCTTC.

This chain joins TRBV6-2 or TRBV6-3 and TRBJ2-1; D is unresolved. Germline lookup yields CDR1 MNHEY and CDR2 SVGEGT. V lost 2 bases, J lost 0 bases, and 8 bases lay in between. The CDR3 runs to 15 residues. CDR3 in DNA: TGTGCCAGCAGTTACAGCCCAAGCTCCTACAATGAGCAGTTCTTC. As protein: CASSYSPSSYNEQFF.

V usage is TRBV29-1 and J usage is TRBJ1-1; 8 nucleotides align to TRBD1. The CDR3 loop spans 15 amino acids. Germline CDR1 and CDR2: SQVTM and ANQGSEA. The junction had 7 bases not matched to a gene; V was cut back by 4 bases and J by 0 bases. CDR3 sequence (DNA): TGCAGCGTTGCCTTTTTGACAGGGGTGAACACTGAAGCTTTCTTT. Translation gives CSVAFLTGVNTEAFF.

The gene calls are TRBV19 and TRBJ1-2; no reliable D call. The CDR3 has 18 residues. Germline CDR1 LNHDA, CDR2 SQIVND (reference sequence). Trimming pared 0 bases from V and 6 bases from J, leaving 23 bases between. CDR3 region: CASSIDRDWRPALDGYTF. In DNA form, the CDR3 reads TGTGCCAGTAGTATAGATCGCGATTGGAGACCGGCGTTGGATGGCTACACCTTC.

The chain carries TRBV28 and TRBJ1-2; no reliable D call. The germline V and J ends were trimmed by 3 bases and 4 bases, with 12 bases remaining between them. Per germline, CDR1 MDHEN and CDR2 SYDVKM. This CDR3 has 14 residues. The CDR3 here is CASSFRRGSYGYTF. CDR3 coding DNA: TGTGCCAGCAGTTTTAGGCGCGGGAGCTATGGCTACACCTTC.

The chain uses TRBV12-3 or TRBV12-4 and TRBJ2-5, with D possibly TRBD1 on 5 matching bases. The CDR3 runs 13 residues. Between the trimmed V and J ends, which lost 4 bases and 5 bases, there was a span of 11 bases. CDR3 coding DNA: TGTGCCAGCAGTTATCAGGGATGGGAGACCCAGTACTTC. Translating gives CASSYQGWETQYF.

V is TRBV2 and J is TRBJ2-1; TRBD1 agrees at 11 bases. This CDR3 has 14 amino acids. The trim removed 5 bases at V and 7 bases at J, leaving 4 bases unmatched. In germline, CDR1 is SNHLY, CDR2 FYNNEI. CDR3 nucleotide sequence: TGTGCCAGCAGTTACCGGGACAGGGGGAATGAGCAGTTCTTC. Protein sequence: CASSYRDRGNEQFF.

J is TRBJ1-6 and V is TRBV18; TRBD1 agrees at 9 bases. The germline CDR1 and CDR2 sequences are KGHSH and LQKENI. The CDR3 extends over 17 amino acids. The J segment lost 5 bases and the V segment lost 2 bases, leaving 7 bases of the junction unmatched. The CDR3 sequence: CASSPAGTGLNNSPLHF. CDR3 sequence (DNA): TGTGCCAGCTCACCAGCCGGGACAGGGCTGAATAATTCACCCCTCCACTTT.

The rearrangement joins TRBV30 to TRBJ1-5; 7 nucleotides match TRBD1. V lost 0 bases to trimming and J lost 0 bases; unmatched junction nucleotides: 2. Germline assignment: CDR1 GTSNPN and CDR2 SVGIG (reference sequence). The CDR3 length is 15 residues. The CDR3 nucleotides are TGTGCCTGGAGTGTACAGGGGATTAGCAATCAGCCCCAGCATTTT. As protein: CAWSVQGISNQPQHF.

This rearrangement joins TRBV28 to TRBJ1-4; D is unclear. Trimming cost V 6 bases and J 8 bases, with 16 bases left between them. This CDR3 region has 14 residues. The germline V gene has CDR1 MDHEN and CDR2 SYDVKM. CDR3 nucleotide sequence: TGTGCCAGCAGCTCACGGAGGGTGGGAGAAAAACTGTTTTTT. It yields the protein CASSSRRVGEKLFF.

The chain is built from TRBV7-3 and TRBJ2-2; D is undetermined. Germline CDR1 is SGHTA and CDR2 is FQGTGA. The CDR3 extends over 13 amino acids. V was cut by 3 bases and J by 0 bases, with 2 bases left in between. The CDR3 loop reads CASSFTNTGELFF. CDR3 in DNA: TGTGCCAGCAGCTTTACGAACACCGGGGAGCTGTTTTTT.

The chain joins TRBV18 to TRBJ2-5, with no clear D. Trimming shortened V by 4 bases and J by 4 bases, and 7 bases separated the two germline ends. Per the germline V gene, CDR1 is KGHSH and CDR2 is LQKENI. The length of the CDR3 is 12 residues. Written as DNA, the CDR3 is TGTGCCAGCTCACGAGCTTTAGAGACCCAGTACTTC. It specifies CASSRALETQYF.

The J gene is TRBJ2-1, the V gene TRBV18; 8 bases agree with TRBD2. CDR1 and CDR2 (germline): KGHSH, LQKENI. CDR3 length: 17 amino acids. The J segment lost 3 bases and the V segment lost 3 bases, leaving 10 bases of the junction unmatched. The CDR3, as DNA: TGTGCCAGCTCACCCCCGTTTAGAAGCGGGGGCTACAATGAGCAGTTCTTC. It codes for CASSPPFRSGGYNEQFF. Complete variable domain (other parts from reference TRBV18 and TRBJ2-1): NAGVMQNPRHLVRRRGQEARLRCSPMKGHSHVYWYRQLPEEGLKFMVYLQKENIIDESGMPKERFSAEFPKEGPSILRIQQVVRGDSAAYFCASSPPFRSGGYNEQFFGPGTRLTVL.

V is TRBV18 and J is TRBJ1-1, with D maybe TRBD1 (5 bases). CDR1 and CDR2 from the germline V gene are KGHSH and LQKENI. V was trimmed by 3 bases and J by 6 bases, leaving 14 bases between them. There are 14 residues in the CDR3. CDR3 in amino acids: CASSPSGTGAEAFF. CDR3 bases: TGTGCCAGCTCACCGTCCGGGACGGGGGCTGAAGCTTTCTTT.

This clone was observed a single time. The chain links TRBV6-5 to TRBJ1-1, with a tentative D call TRBD1 (6 bases). The CDR3 is made up of 13 amino acids. Trimming took off 9 bases at V and 0 bases at J, with 11 bases between the two ends. Per the germline V gene, CDR1 is MNHEY and CDR2 is SVGAGI. The CDR3 sequence is CASSGAMNTEAFF. In DNA, the CDR3 is TGTGCCAGTTCAGGGGCCATGAACACTGAAGCTTTCTTT.

Comment on this clone: Other nucleotide sequences from this sample produce the same CDR3. This chain uses TRBV4-1 with TRBJ2-7; TRBD1 matches at 7 bases. From germline, CDR1 is MGHRA and CDR2 YSYEKL. This CDR3 comprises 14 residues. V gave up 3 bases and J gave up 2 bases; unmatched junction bases: 4. The DNA for the CDR3 is TGCGCCAGCAGCCACGGGCAGGGGGCCTACGAGCAGTACTTC. As protein: CASSHGQGAYEQYF.

The chain employs TRBV18 and TRBJ2-1; TRBD2 matches at 9 bases. V shed 3 bases and J 8 bases; nucleotides not matched to a gene: 5. This CDR3 is built from 14 residues. CDR1 is KGHSH, CDR2 LQKENI, per germline. The CDR3 region is CASSPGLAIDEQFF. The DNA for the CDR3 is TGTGCCAGCTCACCGGGACTAGCTATCGATGAGCAGTTCTTC. The whole variable domain, remainder taken from reference TRBV18 and TRBJ2-1, is NAGVMQNPRHLVRRRGQEARLRCSPMKGHSHVYWYRQLPEEGLKFMVYLQKENIIDESGMPKERFSAEFPKEGPSILRIQQVVRGDSAAYFCASSPGLAIDEQFFGPGTRLTVL.

This sequence joins TRBV27 and TRBJ2-2; weak D call: TRBD1 (5 bases). Germline CDR1 and CDR2: MNHEY and SMNVEV (reference sequence). The CDR3 has 16 amino acids. Trimming took off 2 bases at V and 2 bases at J, with 12 bases between the two ends. CDR3 sequence (DNA): TGTGCCAGCAGTTTAGCCAGGACACCTAACACCGGGGAGCTGTTTTTT. Its protein product is CASSLARTPNTGELFF.

The chain combines TRBV2 with TRBJ1-4; TRBD1 aligns across 7 bases. The CDR3 runs 14 residues. V shed 6 bases and J 7 bases; nucleotides not matched to a gene: 8. CDR1 is SNHLY and CDR2 is FYNNEI in the germline V gene. CDR3 in amino acids: CASRGLTGTEKLFF. In DNA form, the CDR3 reads TGTGCCAGCAGGGGTTTGACAGGGACTGAAAAACTGTTTTTT.

Only one count was recorded for this clone. The chain carries TRBV7-8 and TRBJ2-7, with a possible D match to TRBD2 (6 bases). The CDR3 length is 15 residues. V was clipped by 4 bases and J by 2 bases, with 15 bases between them. Looked up from germline, CDR1 is SGHVS and CDR2 is FQNEAQ. This chain's CDR3 is CASSSNPGRPYEQYF. CDR3 nucleotides: TGTGCCAGCAGCTCAAATCCAGGGAGGCCCTACGAGCAGTACTTC. Full variable domain (rest looked up from reference TRBV7-8 and TRBJ2-7): GAGVSQSPRYKVAKRGQDVALRCDPISGHVSLFWYQQALGQGPEFLTYFQNEAQLDKSGLPSDRFFAERPEGSVSTLKIQRTQQEDSAVYLCASSSNPGRPYEQYFGPGTRLTVT.